The clone carrying this T cell receptor (beta chain) appeared a few times. Antigen specificity is unknown. Germline trimming cut 5 bases from V and 3 bases from J; bases unmatched to any gene: 5. The germline V gene encodes CDR1 KGHSH and CDR2 LQKENI. The CDR3 spans 15 residues. This sample was taken from a study of T cell repertoires in cytomegalovirus infection. Across the study: CMV infection plus the matching HLA type was flagged by public TCR beta signatures. Study conclusions and caveats: Across the ex vivo response, the dominant clonotypes were HLA-C-restricted CMV-specific TCR beta clonotypes.

MiXCR, applied by TCRdb to the reads, yields one record per CDR3 protein. The data show approximately 990,000 distinct CDR3 sequences, roughly 30% seen once. The specimen comprised cultured CD8+ T cells from PBMCs, sampled from culture after CMV antigen stimulation. The receptor was isolated from a human donor in good health (CMV status not recorded). Some clones in this sample may be carry-over from other donors' samples. The chain couples TRBV18 to TRBJ1-5; 9 bases agree with TRBD1. CDR3 sequence: CASSAGTGYNQPQHF. DNA of the CDR3: TGTGCCAGCTCAGCCGGGACAGGGTACAATCAGCCCCAGCATTTT.